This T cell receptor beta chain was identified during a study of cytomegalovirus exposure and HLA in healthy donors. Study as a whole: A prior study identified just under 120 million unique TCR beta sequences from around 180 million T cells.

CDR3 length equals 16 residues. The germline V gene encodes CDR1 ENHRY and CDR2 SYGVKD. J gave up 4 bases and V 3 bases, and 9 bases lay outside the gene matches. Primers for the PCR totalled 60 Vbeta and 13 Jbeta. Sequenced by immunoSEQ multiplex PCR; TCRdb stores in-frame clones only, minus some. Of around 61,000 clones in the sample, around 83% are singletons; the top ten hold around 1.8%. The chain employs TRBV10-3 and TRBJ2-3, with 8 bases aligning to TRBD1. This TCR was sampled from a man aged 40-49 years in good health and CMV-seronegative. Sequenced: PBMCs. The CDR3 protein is CAISDPGQGDPDTQYF. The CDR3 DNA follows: TGTGCCATCAGTGACCCCGGACAGGGTGACCCAGATACGCAGTATTTT.